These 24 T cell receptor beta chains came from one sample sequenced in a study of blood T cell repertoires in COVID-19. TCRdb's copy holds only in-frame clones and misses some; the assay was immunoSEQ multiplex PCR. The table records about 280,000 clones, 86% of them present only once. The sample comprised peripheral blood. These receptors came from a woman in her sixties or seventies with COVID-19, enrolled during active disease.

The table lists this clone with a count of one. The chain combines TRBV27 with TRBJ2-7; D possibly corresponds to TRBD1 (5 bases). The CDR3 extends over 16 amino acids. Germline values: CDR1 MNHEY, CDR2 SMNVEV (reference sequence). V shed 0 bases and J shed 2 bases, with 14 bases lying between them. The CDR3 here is CASSLSIRDRTYEQYF. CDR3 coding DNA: TGTGCCAGCAGTTTATCGATTCGAGACAGAACCTACGAGCAGTACTTC.

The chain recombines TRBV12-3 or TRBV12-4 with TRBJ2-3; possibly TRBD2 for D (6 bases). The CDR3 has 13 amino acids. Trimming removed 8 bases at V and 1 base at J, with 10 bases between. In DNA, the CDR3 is TGTGCCAGCGGGGAGGATCGCACAGATACGCAGTATTTT. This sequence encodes CASGEDRTDTQYF.

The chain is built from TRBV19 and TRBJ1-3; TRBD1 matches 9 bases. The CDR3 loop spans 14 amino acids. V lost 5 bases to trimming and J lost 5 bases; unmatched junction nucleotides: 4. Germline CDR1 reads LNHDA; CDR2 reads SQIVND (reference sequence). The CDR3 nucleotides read TGTGCCAGTAGTCCCACAGGGGGCCGAAACACCATATATTTT. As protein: CASSPTGGRNTIYF.

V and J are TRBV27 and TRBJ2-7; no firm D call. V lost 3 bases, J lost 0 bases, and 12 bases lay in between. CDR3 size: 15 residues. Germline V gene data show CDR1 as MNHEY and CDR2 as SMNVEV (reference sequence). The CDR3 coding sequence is TGTGCCAGCAGTTTTACCGCCGTGAGCTCCTACGAGCAGTACTTC. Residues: CASSFTAVSSYEQYF.

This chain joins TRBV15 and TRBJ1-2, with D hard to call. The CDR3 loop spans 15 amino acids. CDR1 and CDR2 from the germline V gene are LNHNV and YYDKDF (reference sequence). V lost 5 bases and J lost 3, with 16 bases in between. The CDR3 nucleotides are TGTGCCACCAGCGCCCCGGGGAGGGAGTACTATGGCTACACCTTC. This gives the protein CATSAPGREYYGYTF.

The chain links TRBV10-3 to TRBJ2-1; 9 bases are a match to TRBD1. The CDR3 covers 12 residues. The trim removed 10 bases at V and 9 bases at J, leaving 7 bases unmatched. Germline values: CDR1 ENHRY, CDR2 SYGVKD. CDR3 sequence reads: CASRDREFEQFF. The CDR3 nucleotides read TGTGCCAGCCGGGACAGGGAGTTTGAGCAGTTCTTC.

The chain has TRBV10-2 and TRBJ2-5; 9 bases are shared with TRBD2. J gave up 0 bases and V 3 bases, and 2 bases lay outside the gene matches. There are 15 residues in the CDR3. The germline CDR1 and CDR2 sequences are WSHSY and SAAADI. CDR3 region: CASSDLAGYQETQYF. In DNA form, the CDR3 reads TGCGCCAGCAGTGATCTAGCGGGGTACCAAGAGACCCAGTACTTC.

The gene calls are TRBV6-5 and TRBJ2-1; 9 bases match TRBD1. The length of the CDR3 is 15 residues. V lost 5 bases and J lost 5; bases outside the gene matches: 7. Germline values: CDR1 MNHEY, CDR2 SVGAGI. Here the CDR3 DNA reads TGTGCCAGCAGTCTTCGGGACAGGGCCAACAATGAGCAGTTCTTC. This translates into CASSLRDRANNEQFF.

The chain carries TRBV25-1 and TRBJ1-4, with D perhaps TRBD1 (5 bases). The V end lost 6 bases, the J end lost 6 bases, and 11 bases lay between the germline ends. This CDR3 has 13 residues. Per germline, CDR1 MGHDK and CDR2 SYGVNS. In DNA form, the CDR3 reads TGTGCCAGCAGCCAGGGTTACGATGAAAAACTGTTTTTT. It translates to CASSQGYDEKLFF.

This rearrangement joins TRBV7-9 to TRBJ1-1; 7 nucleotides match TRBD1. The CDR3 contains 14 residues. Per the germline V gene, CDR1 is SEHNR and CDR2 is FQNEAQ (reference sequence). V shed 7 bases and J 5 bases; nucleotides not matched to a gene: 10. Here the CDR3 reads CASTKTGVRTEAFF. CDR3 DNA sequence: TGTGCCAGCACCAAAACAGGGGTAAGGACTGAAGCTTTCTTT.

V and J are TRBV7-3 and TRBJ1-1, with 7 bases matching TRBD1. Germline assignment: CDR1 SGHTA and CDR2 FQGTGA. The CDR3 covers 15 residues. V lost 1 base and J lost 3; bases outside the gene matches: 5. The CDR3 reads CASSLRGGAYTEAFF. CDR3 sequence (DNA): TGTGCCAGCAGCTTAAGAGGGGGCGCGTACACTGAAGCTTTCTTT.

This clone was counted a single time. CDR3 protein: CASSFGAPGTNEQFF. DNA for the CDR3: TGTGCCAGCAGCTTTGGGGCCCCCGGGACTAATGAGCAGTTCTTC. V gene TRBV7-2 combines with J gene TRBJ2-1; tentative D call: TRBD2 (6 bases). This CDR3 region has 15 residues. V shed 3 bases and J shed 7 bases, with 16 bases lying between them. Per germline, CDR1 SGHTA and CDR2 FQGNSA.

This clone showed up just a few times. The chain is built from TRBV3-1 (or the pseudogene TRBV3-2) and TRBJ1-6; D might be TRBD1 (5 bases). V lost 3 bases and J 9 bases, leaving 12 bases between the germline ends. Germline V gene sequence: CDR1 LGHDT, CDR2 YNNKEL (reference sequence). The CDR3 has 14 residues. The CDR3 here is CASSHGLDSSPLHF. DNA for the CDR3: TGTGCCAGCAGCCACGGCCTCGACAGTTCACCCCTCCACTTT.

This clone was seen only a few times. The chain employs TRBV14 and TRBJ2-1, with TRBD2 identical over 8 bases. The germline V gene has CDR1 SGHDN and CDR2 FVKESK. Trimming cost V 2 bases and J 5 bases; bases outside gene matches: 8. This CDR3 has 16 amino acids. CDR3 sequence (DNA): TGTGCCAGCAGCCAACTAGCGGGCGAAAGGAACAATGAGCAGTTCTTC. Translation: CASSQLAGERNNEQFF.

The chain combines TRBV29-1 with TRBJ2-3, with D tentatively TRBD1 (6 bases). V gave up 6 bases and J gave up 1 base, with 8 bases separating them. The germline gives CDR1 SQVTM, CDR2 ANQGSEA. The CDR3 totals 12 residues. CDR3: CSVNRGTDTQYF. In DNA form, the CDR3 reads TGCAGCGTAAACAGGGGCACAGATACGCAGTATTTT.

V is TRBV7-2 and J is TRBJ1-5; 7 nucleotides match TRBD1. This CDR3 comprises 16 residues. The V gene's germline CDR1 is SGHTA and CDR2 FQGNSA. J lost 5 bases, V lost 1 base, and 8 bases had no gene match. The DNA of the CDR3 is TGTGCCAGCAGCTTAGGGGGCAGGGGGTCTTATCAGCCCCAGCATTTT. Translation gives CASSLGGRGSYQPQHF.

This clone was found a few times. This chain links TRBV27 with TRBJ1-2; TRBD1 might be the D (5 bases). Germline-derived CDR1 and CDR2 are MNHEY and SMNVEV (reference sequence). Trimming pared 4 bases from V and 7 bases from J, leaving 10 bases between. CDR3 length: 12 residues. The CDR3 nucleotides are TGTGCCAGCAGTTCCCCCGGGGGTGGCTACACCTTC. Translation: CASSSPGGGYTF.

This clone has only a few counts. CDR3 nucleotides: TGTGCCAGTATGGGCCGCTGGAATCAGCCCCAGCATTTT. It is translated as CASMGRWNQPQHF. V is TRBV19 and J is TRBJ1-5; no reliable D call. Germline lookup yields CDR1 LNHDA and CDR2 SQIVND (reference sequence). The length of the CDR3 is 13 residues. The germline V and J ends were trimmed by 7 bases and 4 bases, with 11 bases remaining between them.

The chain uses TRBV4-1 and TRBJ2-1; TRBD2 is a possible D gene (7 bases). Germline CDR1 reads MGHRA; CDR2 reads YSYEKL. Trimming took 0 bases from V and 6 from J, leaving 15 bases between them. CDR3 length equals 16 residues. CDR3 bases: TGCGCCAGCAGCCAAGATGGGAGGGGGGGCCTCAATGAGCAGTTCTTC. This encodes CASSQDGRGGLNEQFF.

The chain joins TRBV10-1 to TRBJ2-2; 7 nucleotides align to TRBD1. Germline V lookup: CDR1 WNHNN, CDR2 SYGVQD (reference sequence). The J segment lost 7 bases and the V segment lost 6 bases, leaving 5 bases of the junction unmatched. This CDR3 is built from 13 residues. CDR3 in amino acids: CASRDRLNGELFF. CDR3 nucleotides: TGCGCCAGCAGGGACAGGCTGAACGGGGAGCTGTTTTTT.

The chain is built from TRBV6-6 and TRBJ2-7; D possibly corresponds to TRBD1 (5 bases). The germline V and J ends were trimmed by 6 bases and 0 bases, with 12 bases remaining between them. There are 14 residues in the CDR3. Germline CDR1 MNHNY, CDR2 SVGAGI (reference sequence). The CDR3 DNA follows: TGTGCCAGCAGGCAGGGAATAATCTCCTACGAGCAGTACTTC. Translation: CASRQGIISYEQYF.

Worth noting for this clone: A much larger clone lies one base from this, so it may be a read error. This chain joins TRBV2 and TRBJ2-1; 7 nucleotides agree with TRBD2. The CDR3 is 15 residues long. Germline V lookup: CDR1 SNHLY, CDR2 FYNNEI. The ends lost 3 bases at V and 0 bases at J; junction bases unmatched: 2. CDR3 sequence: CASSEGGSSYNEQFF. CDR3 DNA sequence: TGTGCCAGCAGTGAGGGGGGGAGCTCCTACAATGAGCAGTTCTTC.

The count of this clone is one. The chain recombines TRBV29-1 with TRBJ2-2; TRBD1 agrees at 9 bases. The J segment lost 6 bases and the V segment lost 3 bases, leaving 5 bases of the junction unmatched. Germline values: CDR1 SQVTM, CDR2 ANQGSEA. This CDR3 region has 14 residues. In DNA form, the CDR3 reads TGCAGCGTTGAGATGGGACAGGGCTCCGGGGAGCTGTTTTTT. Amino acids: CSVEMGQGSGELFF.

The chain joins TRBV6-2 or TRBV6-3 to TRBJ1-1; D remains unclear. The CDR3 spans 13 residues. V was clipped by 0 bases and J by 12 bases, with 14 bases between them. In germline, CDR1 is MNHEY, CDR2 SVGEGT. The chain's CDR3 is CASSYSWVPRPFF. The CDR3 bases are TGTGCCAGCAGTTACTCGTGGGTCCCGCGGCCTTTCTTT.